Shown below are 22 T cell receptor beta chains from a single sample sequenced in a study of CD8 T cells in cerebrospinal fluid in Alzheimer's disease. TCRdb reanalyzed the 10x single-cell sequencing reads, giving one entry per CDR3 protein sequence and no DNA. This sample's table reports 1,300 to 1,500 distinct CDR3 sequences. Sequencing was carried out using cerebrospinal fluid. These receptors all come from a human donor with mild cognitive impairment.

Frequency places this clonotype as medium-sized. The rearrangement uses TRBV5-1 and TRBJ1-5; TCRdb calls TRBD1, which cannot be checked without DNA. This CDR3 region has 16 residues. Germline V CDR1 and CDR2: SGHRS, YFSETQ. CDR3 loop: CASSSSHRDSQWPQHF.

According to its frequency, this clonotype is large. The gene calls are TRBV6-5 and TRBJ2-1; TCRdb picks TRBD1, but there is no DNA to check that call. Germline V CDR1 and CDR2: MNHEY, SVGAGI. The CDR3 sequence is 13 residues long. Here the CDR3 reads CASSSGGYREQFF.

This clonotype is medium-sized by frequency. CDR3 in amino acids: CASSLPEGAGTYNEQFF. The chain is built from TRBV7-6 and TRBJ2-1; TCRdb selects TRBD1, and the lack of DNA leaves this call unchecked. CDR1 is SGHVS, CDR2 FNYEAQ, per germline. CDR3 length: 17 amino acids. Together with reference TRBV7-6 and TRBJ2-1, the CDR3 gives the full variable domain: GAGVSQSPRYKVTKRGQDVALRCDPISGHVSLYWYRQALGQGPEFLTYFNYEAQQDKSGLPNDRFSAERPEGSISTLTIQRTEQRDSAMYRCASSLPEGAGTYNEQFFGPGTRLTVL.

This clonotype is labeled large based on frequency. The rearrangement joins TRBV4-2 to TRBJ1-1. This CDR3 is 14 amino acids long. CDR1 and CDR2 (germline): LGHNA, YNFKEQ. CDR3 sequence: CASSPVSGGTEAFF.

V gene TRBV7-3 combines with J gene TRBJ2-3; TCRdb's D call of TRBD2 is untestable without DNA. The CDR3 contains 16 residues. Germline values: CDR1 SGHTA, CDR2 FQGTGA. This chain's CDR3 is CASSAGSGGARDTQYF. Using reference TRBV7-3 and TRBJ2-3 for the parts outside the CDR3, the full variable domain is GAGVSQTPSNKVTEKGKYVELRCDPISGHTALYWYRQSLGQGPEFLIYFQGTGAADDSGLPNDRFFAVRPEGSVSTLKIQRTERGDSAVYLCASSAGSGGARDTQYFGPGTRLTVL.

This clonotype is identified as medium-sized from frequency. This chain links TRBV7-9 with TRBJ1-1; the D gene TCRdb calls, TRBD1, cannot be checked with no DNA. This CDR3 has 13 residues. CDR1 and CDR2 (germline): SEHNR, FQNEAQ (reference sequence). CDR3 loop: CASSGLVQGVAFF.

The chain has TRBV30 and TRBJ2-2; there is no DNA to check the TCRdb D call of TRBD1. The CDR3 runs 15 residues. CDR1 is GTSNPN, CDR2 SVGIG, per germline (reference sequence). CDR3 region: CAWSVTGGNTGELFF.

This clonotype is deemed hyperexpanded by its frequency. This chain's CDR3 is CASSIGTFTDTQYF. The chain employs TRBV7-2 and TRBJ2-3; TCRdb's D call, TRBD2, is unchecked because there is no DNA. The CDR3 extends over 14 amino acids. Germline values: CDR1 SGHTA, CDR2 FQGNSA.

This chain links TRBV28 with TRBJ1-5; as DNA is missing, the TRBD1 call by TCRdb cannot be tested. Germline V gene lookup returns CDR1 MDHEN and CDR2 SYDVKM. The CDR3 spans 12 residues. CDR3 sequence reads: CASRTGYQPQHF.

This clonotype is identified as medium-sized from frequency. The V and J genes are TRBV28 and TRBJ1-5; TCRdb's D gene call, TRBD1, goes unchecked for lack of DNA. The CDR3 extends over 14 amino acids. Germline CDR1 reads MDHEN; CDR2 reads SYDVKM. The CDR3: CASSSDRRGQPQHF.

Considering frequency, this clonotype is medium-sized. The chain joins TRBV6-5 to TRBJ2-5; without DNA, the TCRdb call of TRBD2 cannot be checked. Looked up from germline, CDR1 is MNHEY and CDR2 is SVGAGI. The CDR3 is 12 residues long. The CDR3 loop is CASKSRVGTQYF.

Considering frequency, this clonotype is medium-sized. V and J are TRBV2 and TRBJ2-5. This CDR3 comprises 15 residues. Germline CDR1 reads SNHLY; CDR2 reads FYNNEI. The CDR3 loop reads CASSEASGRRETQYF.

This clonotype counts as large (0.1 to 1%) by frequency. The rearrangement uses TRBV30 and TRBJ2-1; TCRdb's D call, TRBD1, is unchecked because there is no DNA. This CDR3 is 15 amino acids long. Germline V gene lookup returns CDR1 GTSNPN and CDR2 SVGIG (reference sequence). CDR3 sequence reads: CAWSVISRGLNEQFF.

This clonotype is identified as large from frequency. The V gene is TRBV7-9, the J gene TRBJ1-1. The germline gives CDR1 SEHNR, CDR2 FQNEAQ (reference sequence). This CDR3 contains 14 residues. The CDR3 loop is CASSLVSSRTEAFF.

The V call is TRBV7-8, the J call TRBJ2-5; the D call of TRBD1 rests on TCRdb alone, since no DNA is present to check it. Germline V gives CDR1 SGHVS, CDR2 FQNEAQ. The CDR3 is made up of 17 amino acids. CDR3 in amino acids: CASSSPGTKPAPWTQYF.

In terms of frequency, this clonotype is large. This chain links TRBV18 with TRBJ2-2. This CDR3 has 13 amino acids. Germline V lookup: CDR1 KGHSH, CDR2 LQKENI. CDR3 in amino acids: CASSPPYTGELFF.

This chain links TRBV7-3 with TRBJ1-6; TCRdb lists TRBD1, though no DNA is available to test this call. Germline V gene lookup returns CDR1 SGHTA and CDR2 FQGTGA. This CDR3 contains 15 residues. The CDR3 loop is CASSLTQDSFSPLHF.

Considering frequency, this clonotype is large. The rearrangement links TRBV5-1 to TRBJ2-3; checking the TCRdb D call of TRBD2 is not possible without DNA. This CDR3 region has 13 residues. Germline CDR1 and CDR2: SGHRS and YFSETQ. Here the CDR3 reads CASSFYSGDTQYF.

This clonotype is medium-sized by frequency. The chain links TRBV6-6 to TRBJ2-3. The CDR3 spans 11 residues. The V gene's germline CDR1 is MNHNY and CDR2 SVGAGI (reference sequence). CDR3 sequence: CASSREDTQYF.

V is TRBV2 and J is TRBJ2-1; TCRdb's D call, TRBD2, is unchecked because there is no DNA. Looked up from germline, CDR1 is SNHLY and CDR2 is FYNNEI. The CDR3 sequence is 17 residues long. CDR3: CASSGLAGAVGGNEQFF.

J is TRBJ2-5 and V is TRBV18. The CDR3 totals 17 residues. Germline V gives CDR1 KGHSH, CDR2 LQKENI. The CDR3 is CASSPAGVGGIQETQYF.

Frequency places this clonotype as medium-sized. The rearrangement joins TRBV7-8 to TRBJ2-7; absent DNA, TCRdb's TRBD1 call cannot be checked. Germline V CDR1 and CDR2: SGHVS, FQNEAQ. This CDR3 contains 15 residues. CDR3 residues: CASSLGHRGPYEQYF.